The T cell receptor (beta chain) described here comes from a study of response to subunit inactivated influenza vaccine (dated by TCRdb to between 2018 and 2020). In the study overall: Deep quantitative profiling of the T cell receptor repertoire was used in the study to follow responses to a trivalent subunit inactivated influenza vaccine. On the study overall, not on this receptor specifically: According to the authors, only a limited number of new T cells may be recruited by each seasonal influenza vaccination.

With respect to this clonotype: Its antigen is unknown. It has no much larger one-base neighbor in the sample; base qualities were not kept.

Trimming removed 5 bases from V and 7 bases from J; the gene matches leave 6 bases unexplained. The CDR3 holds 15 amino acids from the cysteine to the phenylalanine. Only CDR3 DNA is held: 45 bases, read in frame from base 1. Looking up the germline V gene yields CDR1 MDHEN and CDR2 SYDVKM. The protocol used for the library was RT-PCR. TCRdb lists the instrument as Illumina HiSeq 2500. TCRdb cleaned the public reads at Q25 with fastp, built clones with MiXCR and kept in-frame beta chains. Identical CDR3 protein sequences are pooled into one entry, listed with their most common genes and DNA. In all, the sample holds about 650,000 distinct CDR3 sequences, and around a sixth of those were seen once. Roughly 10% of the sample goes to the ten largest clones.

The receptor chain draws on TRBV28 and TRBJ1-6, with 9 bases aligning to TRBD1. Sequencing used PBMCs from blood, obtained roughly 12 days after vaccination. The sequence was obtained from a man over 45 who received an inactivated influenza vaccine. Donor details come from another sample of the same person, matched by shared clones. The CDR3 amino acid sequence is: CASSGQGRGNSPLHF. Read as DNA, the sequence is TGTGCCAGCAGTGGACAGGGGCGCGGAAATTCACCCCTCCACTTT.